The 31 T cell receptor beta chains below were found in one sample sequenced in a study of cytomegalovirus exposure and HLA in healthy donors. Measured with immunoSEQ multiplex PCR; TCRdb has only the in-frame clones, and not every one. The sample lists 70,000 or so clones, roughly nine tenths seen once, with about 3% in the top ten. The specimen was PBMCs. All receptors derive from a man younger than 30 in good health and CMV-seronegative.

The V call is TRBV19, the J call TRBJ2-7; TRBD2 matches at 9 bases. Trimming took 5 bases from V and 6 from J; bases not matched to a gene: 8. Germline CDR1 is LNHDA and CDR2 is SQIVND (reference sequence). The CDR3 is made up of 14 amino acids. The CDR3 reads CASSFAGGLAEQYF. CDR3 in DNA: TGTGCCAGTAGTTTCGCGGGAGGGCTGGCCGAGCAGTACTTC. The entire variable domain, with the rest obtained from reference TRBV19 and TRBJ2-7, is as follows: DGGITQSPKYLFRKEGQNVTLSCEQNLNHDAMYWYRQDPGQGLRLIYYSQIVNDFQKGDIAEGYSVSREKKESFPLTVTSAQKNPTAFYLCASSFAGGLAEQYFGPGTRLTVT.

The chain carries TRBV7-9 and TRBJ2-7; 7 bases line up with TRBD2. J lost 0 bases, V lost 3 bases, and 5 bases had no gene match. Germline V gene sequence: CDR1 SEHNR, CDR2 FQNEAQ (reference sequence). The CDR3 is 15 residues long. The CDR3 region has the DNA TGTGCCAGCAGCTTTAACCCGGGGGGCTCCTACGAGCAGTACTTC. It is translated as CASSFNPGGSYEQYF.

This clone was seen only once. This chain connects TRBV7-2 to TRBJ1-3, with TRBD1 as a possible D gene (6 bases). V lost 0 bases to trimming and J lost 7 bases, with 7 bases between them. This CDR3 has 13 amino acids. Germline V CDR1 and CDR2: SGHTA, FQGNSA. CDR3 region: CASSLADRNTIYF. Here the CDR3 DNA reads TGTGCCAGCAGCTTAGCAGACAGGAACACCATATATTTT.

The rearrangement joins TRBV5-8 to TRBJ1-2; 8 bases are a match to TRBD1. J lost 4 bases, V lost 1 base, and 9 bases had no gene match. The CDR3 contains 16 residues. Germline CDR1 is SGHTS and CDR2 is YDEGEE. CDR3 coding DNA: TGTGCCAGCAGCTTGTTCCGGGACAGGCTCTTCTATGGCTACACCTTC. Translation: CASSLFRDRLFYGYTF.

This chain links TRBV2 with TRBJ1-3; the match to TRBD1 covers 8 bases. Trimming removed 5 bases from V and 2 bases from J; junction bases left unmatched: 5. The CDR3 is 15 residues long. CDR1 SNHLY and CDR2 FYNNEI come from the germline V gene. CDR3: CASSRYRGTGNTIYF. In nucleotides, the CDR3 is TGTGCCAGCAGTCGGTACAGGGGGACTGGAAACACCATATATTTT.

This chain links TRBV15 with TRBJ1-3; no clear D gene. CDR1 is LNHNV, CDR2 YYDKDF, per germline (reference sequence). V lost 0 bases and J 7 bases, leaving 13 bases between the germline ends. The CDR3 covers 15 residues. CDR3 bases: TGTGCCACCAGCAGAGATAACCCGAGATGGAACACCATATATTTT. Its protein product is CATSRDNPRWNTIYF.

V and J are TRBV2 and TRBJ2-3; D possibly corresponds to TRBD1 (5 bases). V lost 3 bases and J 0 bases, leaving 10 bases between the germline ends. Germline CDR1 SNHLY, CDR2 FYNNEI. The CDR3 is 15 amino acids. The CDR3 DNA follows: TGTGCCAGCAGTGATGCGTCAGGGAGCACAGATACGCAGTATTTT. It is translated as CASSDASGSTDTQYF.

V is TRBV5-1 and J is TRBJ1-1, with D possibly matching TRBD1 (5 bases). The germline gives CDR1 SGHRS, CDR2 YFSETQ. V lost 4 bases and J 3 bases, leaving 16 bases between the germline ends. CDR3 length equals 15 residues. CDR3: CASSRGVQGDTEAFF. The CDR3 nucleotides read TGCGCCAGCAGCCGGGGGGTTCAGGGAGACACTGAAGCTTTCTTT.

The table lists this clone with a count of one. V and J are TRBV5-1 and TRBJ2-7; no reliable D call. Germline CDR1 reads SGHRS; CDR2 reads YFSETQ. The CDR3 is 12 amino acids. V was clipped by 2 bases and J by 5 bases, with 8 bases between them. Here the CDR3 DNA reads TGCGCCAGCAGCTTATCTGAGAACGAGCAGTACTTC. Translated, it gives CASSLSENEQYF.

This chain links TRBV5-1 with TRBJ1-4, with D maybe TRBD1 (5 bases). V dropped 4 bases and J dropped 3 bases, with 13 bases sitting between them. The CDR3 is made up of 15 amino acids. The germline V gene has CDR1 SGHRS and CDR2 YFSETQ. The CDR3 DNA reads TGCGCCAGCAGCGAGAGTAGGGGATCTAATGAAAAACTGTTTTTT. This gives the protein CASSESRGSNEKLFF.

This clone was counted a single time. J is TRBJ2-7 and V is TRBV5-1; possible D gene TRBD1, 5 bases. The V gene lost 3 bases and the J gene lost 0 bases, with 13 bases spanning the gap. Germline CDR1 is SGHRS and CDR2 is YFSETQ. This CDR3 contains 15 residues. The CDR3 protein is CASSSEQVSSYEQYF. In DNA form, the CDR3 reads TGCGCCAGCAGCTCGGAACAGGTCAGCTCCTACGAGCAGTACTTC.

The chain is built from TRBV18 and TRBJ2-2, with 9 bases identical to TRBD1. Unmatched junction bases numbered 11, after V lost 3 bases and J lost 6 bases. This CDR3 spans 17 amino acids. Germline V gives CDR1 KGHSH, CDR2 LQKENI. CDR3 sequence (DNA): TGTGCCAGCTCACCCAACCGGGACAGGGCGTTCTCCGGGGAGCTGTTTTTT. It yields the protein CASSPNRDRAFSGELFF.

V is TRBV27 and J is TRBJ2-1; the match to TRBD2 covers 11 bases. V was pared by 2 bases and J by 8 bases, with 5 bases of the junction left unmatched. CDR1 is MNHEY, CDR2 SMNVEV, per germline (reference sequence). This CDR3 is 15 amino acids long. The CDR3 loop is CASSLLAGGVDEQFF. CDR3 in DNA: TGTGCCAGCAGTTTACTAGCGGGAGGTGTTGATGAGCAGTTCTTC.

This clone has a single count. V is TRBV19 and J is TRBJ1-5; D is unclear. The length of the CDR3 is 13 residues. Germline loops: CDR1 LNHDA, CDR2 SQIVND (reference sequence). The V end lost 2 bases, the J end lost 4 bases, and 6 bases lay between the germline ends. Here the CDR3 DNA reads TGTGCCAGTAGTATACCCGAGAATCAGCCCCAGCATTTT. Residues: CASSIPENQPQHF. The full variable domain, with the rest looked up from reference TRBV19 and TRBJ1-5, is DGGITQSPKYLFRKEGQNVTLSCEQNLNHDAMYWYRQDPGQGLRLIYYSQIVNDFQKGDIAEGYSVSREKKESFPLTVTSAQKNPTAFYLCASSIPENQPQHFGDGTRLSIL.

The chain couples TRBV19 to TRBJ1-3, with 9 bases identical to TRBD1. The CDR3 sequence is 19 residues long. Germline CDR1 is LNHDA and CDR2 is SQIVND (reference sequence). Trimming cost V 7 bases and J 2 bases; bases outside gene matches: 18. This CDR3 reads CASTFAGTGKWGTGNTIYF. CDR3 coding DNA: TGTGCCAGTACCTTCGCCGGGACAGGGAAGTGGGGAACTGGAAACACCATATATTTT.

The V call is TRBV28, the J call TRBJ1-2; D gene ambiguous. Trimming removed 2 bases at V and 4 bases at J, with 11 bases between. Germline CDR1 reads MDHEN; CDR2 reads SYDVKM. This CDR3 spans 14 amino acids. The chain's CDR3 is CASSLGLGSYGYTF. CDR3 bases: TGTGCCAGCAGTTTAGGGCTCGGTAGCTATGGCTACACCTTC.

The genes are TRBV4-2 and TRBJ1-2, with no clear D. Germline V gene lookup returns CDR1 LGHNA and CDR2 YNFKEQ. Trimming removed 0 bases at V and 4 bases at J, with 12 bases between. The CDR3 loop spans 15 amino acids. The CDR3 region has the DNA TGTGCCAGCAGCCAAGACGTCGGGGAGAGCTATGGCTACACCTTC. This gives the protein CASSQDVGESYGYTF.

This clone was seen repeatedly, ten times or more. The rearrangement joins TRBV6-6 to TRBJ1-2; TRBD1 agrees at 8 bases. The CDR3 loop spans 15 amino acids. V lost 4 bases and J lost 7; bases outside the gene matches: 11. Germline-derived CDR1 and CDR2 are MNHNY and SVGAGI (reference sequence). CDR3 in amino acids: CASSSPGTGEAGYTF. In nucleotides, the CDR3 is TGTGCCAGCAGTTCCCCCGGGACAGGCGAAGCTGGCTACACCTTC.

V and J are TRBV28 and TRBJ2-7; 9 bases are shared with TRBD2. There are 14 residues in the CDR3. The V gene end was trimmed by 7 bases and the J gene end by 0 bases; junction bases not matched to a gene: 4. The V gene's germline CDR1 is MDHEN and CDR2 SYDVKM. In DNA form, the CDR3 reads TGTGCCAGCACAGCGGGAGGCCTCTCCTACGAGCAGTACTTC. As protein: CASTAGGLSYEQYF.

As DNA, the CDR3 is TGTGCCAGCAAAACCCGACAGGGATCCTACGAGCAGTACTTC. It is translated as CASKTRQGSYEQYF. V usage is TRBV27 and J usage is TRBJ2-7; 7 bases match TRBD1. Trimming at V came to 7 bases and at J to 1 base, leaving 7 bases not matched to a gene. Germline CDR1 reads MNHEY; CDR2 reads SMNVEV (reference sequence). The CDR3 has 14 residues.

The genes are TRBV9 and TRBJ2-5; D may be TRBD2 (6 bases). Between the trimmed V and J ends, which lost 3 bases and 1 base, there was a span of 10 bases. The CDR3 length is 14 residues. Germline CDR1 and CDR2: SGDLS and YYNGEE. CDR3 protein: CASSATSLQETQYF. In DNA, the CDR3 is TGTGCCAGCAGCGCAACTAGCCTCCAAGAGACCCAGTACTTC. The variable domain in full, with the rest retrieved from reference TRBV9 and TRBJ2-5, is DSGVTQTPKHLITATGQRVTLRCSPRSGDLSVYWYQQSLDQGLQFLIQYYNGEERAKGNILERFSAQQFPDLHSELNLSSLELGDSALYFCASSATSLQETQYFGPGTRLLVL.

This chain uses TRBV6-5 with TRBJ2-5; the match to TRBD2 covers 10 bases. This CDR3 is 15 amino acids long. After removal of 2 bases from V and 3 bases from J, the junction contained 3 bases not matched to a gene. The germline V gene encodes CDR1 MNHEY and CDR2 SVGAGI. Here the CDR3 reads CASSYRTSGKETQYF. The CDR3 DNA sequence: TGTGCCAGCAGTTACCGGACTAGCGGAAAAGAGACCCAGTACTTC.

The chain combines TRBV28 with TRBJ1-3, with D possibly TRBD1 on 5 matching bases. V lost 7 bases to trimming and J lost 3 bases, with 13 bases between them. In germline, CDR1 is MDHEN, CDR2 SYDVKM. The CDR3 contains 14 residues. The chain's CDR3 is CASISRAFGNTIYF. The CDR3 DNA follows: TGTGCCAGCATCTCCAGGGCTTTTGGAAACACCATATATTTT.

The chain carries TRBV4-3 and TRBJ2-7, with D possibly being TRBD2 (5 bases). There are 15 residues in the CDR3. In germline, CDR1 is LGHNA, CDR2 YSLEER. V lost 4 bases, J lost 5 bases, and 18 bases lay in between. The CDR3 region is CASSPRGSEFHEQYF. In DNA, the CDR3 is TGCGCCAGCAGCCCTAGAGGGAGTGAGTTCCACGAGCAGTACTTC.

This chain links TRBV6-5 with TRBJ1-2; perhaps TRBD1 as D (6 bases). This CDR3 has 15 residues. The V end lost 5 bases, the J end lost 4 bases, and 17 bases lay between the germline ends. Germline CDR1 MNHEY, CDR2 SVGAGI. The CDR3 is CASSRQAVGPYGYTF. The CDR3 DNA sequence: TGTGCCAGCAGTAGACAGGCGGTAGGCCCCTATGGCTACACCTTC.

The CDR3 loop reads CASSLGQFTDTQYF. As DNA, the CDR3 is TGTGCCAGCAGCTTGGGGCAGTTTACAGATACGCAGTATTTT. The chain joins TRBV5-5 to TRBJ2-3; D gene unclear. Trimming removed 0 bases from V and 3 bases from J, with 8 bases in between. From germline, CDR1 is SGHKS and CDR2 YYEKEE (reference sequence). The CDR3 is made up of 14 amino acids.

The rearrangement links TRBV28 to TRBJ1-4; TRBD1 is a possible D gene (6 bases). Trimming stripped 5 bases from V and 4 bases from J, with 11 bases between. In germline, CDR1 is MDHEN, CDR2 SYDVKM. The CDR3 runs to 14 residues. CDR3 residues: CASSSWGLNEKLFF. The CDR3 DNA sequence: TGTGCCAGCAGTAGCTGGGGGCTTAATGAAAAACTGTTTTTT.

This CDR3 reads CASSLAATGSSYEQYF. The CDR3 DNA sequence: TGTGCCAGCAGCTTAGCCGCGACAGGGAGCTCCTACGAGCAGTACTTC. The rearrangement links TRBV7-9 to TRBJ2-7, with 7 nucleotides matching TRBD1. Per germline, CDR1 SEHNR and CDR2 FQNEAQ (reference sequence). This CDR3 contains 16 residues. J gave up 0 bases and V 0 bases, and 5 bases lay outside the gene matches.

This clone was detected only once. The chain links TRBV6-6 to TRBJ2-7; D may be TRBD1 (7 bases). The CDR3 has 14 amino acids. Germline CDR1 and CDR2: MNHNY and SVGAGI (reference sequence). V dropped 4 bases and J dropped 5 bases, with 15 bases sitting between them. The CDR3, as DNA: TGTGCCAGCAGTTCAGGGGGGTGGTCCAACGAGCAGTACTTC. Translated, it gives CASSSGGWSNEQYF.

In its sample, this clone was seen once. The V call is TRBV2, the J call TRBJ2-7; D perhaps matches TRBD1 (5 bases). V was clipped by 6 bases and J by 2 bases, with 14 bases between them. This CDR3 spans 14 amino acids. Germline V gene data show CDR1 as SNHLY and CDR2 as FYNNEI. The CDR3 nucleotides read TGTGCCAGCAGGAGGACAACAGCAACCTACGAGCAGTACTTC. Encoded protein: CASRRTTATYEQYF.

CDR3 in DNA: TGTGCCATCAGTGAGTCACTAGGGAGGCAGCCCCAGCATTTT. This sequence encodes CAISESLGRQPQHF. The chain has TRBV10-3 and TRBJ1-5; D unresolved. The CDR3 has 14 amino acids. Germline loops: CDR1 ENHRY, CDR2 SYGVKD. The V and J ends lost 0 bases and 7 bases respectively, with 10 bases between them.